This T cell receptor beta chain was found in a study of OX40 agonist ivuxolimab in advanced cancers. The CDR3 covers 14 residues. The V end was cut by 0 bases, the J end by 3 bases, with 6 bases between. Germline V CDR1 and CDR2: SGHRS, YFSETQ. Profiled with immunoSEQ multiplex PCR; TCRdb holds only in-frame clones, not every one. The table lists about 50,000 clones, about nine tenths of them singletons. This TCR derives from an adult with an advanced solid tumor such as melanoma, head and neck, liver or kidney cancer. Sequences were derived from CD4+ or CD8+ T cells sorted from blood, sampled in a trial of the OX40 agonist ivuxolimab. The chain is built from TRBV5-1 and TRBJ1-4, with D unresolved. The CDR3 DNA follows: TGCGCCAGCAGCTTGGCACAGCCTAATGAAAAACTGTTTTTT. Its protein is CASSLAQPNEKLFF.